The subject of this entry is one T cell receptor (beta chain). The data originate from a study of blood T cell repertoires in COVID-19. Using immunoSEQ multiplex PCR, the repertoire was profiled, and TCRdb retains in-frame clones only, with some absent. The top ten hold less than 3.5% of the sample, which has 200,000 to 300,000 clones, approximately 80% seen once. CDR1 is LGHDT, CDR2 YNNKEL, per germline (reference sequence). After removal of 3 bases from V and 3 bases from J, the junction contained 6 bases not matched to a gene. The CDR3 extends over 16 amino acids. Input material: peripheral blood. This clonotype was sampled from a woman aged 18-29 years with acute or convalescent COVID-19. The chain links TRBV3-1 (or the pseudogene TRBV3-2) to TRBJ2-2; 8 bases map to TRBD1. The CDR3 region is CASSQSRGHHTGELFF. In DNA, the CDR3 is TGTGCCAGCAGCCAGAGCAGGGGGCATCACACCGGGGAGCTGTTTTTT.